Listed below are T cell receptor beta chains from one sample, sequenced in a study of blood T cell repertoires in COVID-19. Some clones are missing from TCRdb's copy, which holds only in-frame ones; the method was immunoSEQ multiplex PCR. Of almost 200,000 clones listed, around four fifths were seen once; the top ten hold around 0.93%. Sequencing was carried out using peripheral blood. These TCRs come from a man aged 55-75 years with COVID-19, enrolled during active disease. Each CDR3 is given without its conserved first and last residue. The D gene is left open where the match is weak.

D	length	J	V	CDR3
.	12	TRBJ2-5	TRBV10-3	ATRRGGPQETQY
TRBD1	14	TRBJ1-1	TRBV5-1	ASSEQGFGANTEAF
TRBD1	11	TRBJ1-2	TRBV12-3/TRBV12-4	ASSWDRGYGYT
TRBD1	14	TRBJ1-2	TRBV10-3	AISPGTAALNYGYT
.	13	TRBJ2-6	TRBV7-8	ASSRQFSGANVLT
TRBD1	11	TRBJ1-2	TRBV6-2/TRBV6-3	ASSQDRGQGYT
.	14	TRBJ2-2	TRBV5-4	ASSLAQSGNTGELF
.	14	TRBJ1-1	TRBV19	ASSMGRGIMNTEAF
TRBD1	12	TRBJ1-2	TRBV2	ASSGRTGLFGYT
TRBD1	10	TRBJ1-6	TRBV30	ACGTERRALH
TRBD1	14	TRBJ1-5	TRBV3-1/TRBV3-2	ASSQRTGAINQPQH
TRBD1	16	TRBJ1-5	TRBV23-1	ASSQYLPGQGFSGPQH
TRBD2	12	TRBJ2-5	TRBV29-1	SVRSGTYQETQY
TRBD2	13	TRBJ2-3	TRBV27	ASSSGTTGTDTQY
TRBD1	11	TRBJ2-5	TRBV5-4	ASKQGDQETQY
TRBD2	16	TRBJ2-1	TRBV30	AWSVLSGRAGAYNEQF
.	8	TRBJ2-5	TRBV29-1	SVVSGTQY
.	14	TRBJ2-1	TRBV15	ATSNPTGPSYNEQF
TRBD1	11	TRBJ1-5	TRBV5-4	ASSWDSVQPQH
.	15	TRBJ1-5	TRBV19	ASLPSGARLGNQPQH
.	14	TRBJ2-7	TRBV27	ASSLAGGGIGDEQY
.	14	TRBJ2-3	TRBV2	ASRAHGGAISDTQY
.	13	TRBJ2-2	TRBV27	ASSVSFRGTGELF
TRBD1	12	TRBJ2-3	TRBV2	ASSRDRSTDTQY
.	10	TRBJ1-2	TRBV6-5	ASRSPGVGYT
.	13	TRBJ1-5	TRBV2	ASSSTGFSNQPQH
.	14	TRBJ2-7	TRBV28	ASSLTDNHAPYEQY
TRBD2	13	TRBJ2-6	TRBV25-1	ASRGLNSGANVLT
TRBD1	12	TRBJ1-5	TRBV19	ASSIRQGAQPQH
.	12	TRBJ2-2	TRBV5-1	ASSGGGAPGELF
.	11	TRBJ2-5	TRBV30	AFIGGGGETQY
.	12	TRBJ2-1	TRBV12-5	ASGLVPQYNEQF
.	11	TRBJ1-5	TRBV7-2	ASTDRVNQPQH
.	14	TRBJ2-7	TRBV3-1/TRBV3-2	ASSQEKRDFSYEQY
TRBD2	12	TRBJ2-7	TRBV28	ATSKAGGPNEQY
TRBD1	12	TRBJ2-7	TRBV6-5	ASSYDRGSYEQY
.	12	TRBJ2-3	TRBV29-1	SVDRRGGTDTQY
TRBD1	13	TRBJ1-2	TRBV5-6	ASSSGTALRYGYT
.	12	TRBJ2-7	TRBV27	ASMTSGSHAEQY
.	12	TRBJ1-1	TRBV18	ASSSTGKNTEAF
.	12	TRBJ2-5	TRBV7-6	ASSPRTIQETQY
TRBD1	13	TRBJ2-3	TRBV6-4	ASSDGTGGTDTQY
TRBD1	14	TRBJ1-1	TRBV27	ASSLYLGQGSSEAF
TRBD1	13	TRBJ2-7	TRBV28	ASSSAGTGALEQY
.	11	TRBJ1-1	TRBV19	ASSGGAGTEAF
.	14	TRBJ1-2	TRBV28	ASSPVWGAGVVGYT
TRBD1	12	TRBJ1-2	TRBV6-2/TRBV6-3	ASSPGQPPWRYT
.	11	TRBJ1-2	TRBV14	ASSQGQNYGYT
.	10	TRBJ2-5	TRBV7-2	ASSHGRETQY
.	12	TRBJ1-1	TRBV3-1/TRBV3-2	ASSQGRGALGAF
TRBD1	12	TRBJ2-5	TRBV5-8	ASSRGTGRETQY
TRBD1	16	TRBJ1-6	TRBV19	ASSIAQGPGNYNSPLH
TRBD1	14	TRBJ1-4	TRBV2	ASMKGTGGVGEKLF
.	13	TRBJ2-3	TRBV6-2/TRBV6-3	ASSYWSEITDTQY